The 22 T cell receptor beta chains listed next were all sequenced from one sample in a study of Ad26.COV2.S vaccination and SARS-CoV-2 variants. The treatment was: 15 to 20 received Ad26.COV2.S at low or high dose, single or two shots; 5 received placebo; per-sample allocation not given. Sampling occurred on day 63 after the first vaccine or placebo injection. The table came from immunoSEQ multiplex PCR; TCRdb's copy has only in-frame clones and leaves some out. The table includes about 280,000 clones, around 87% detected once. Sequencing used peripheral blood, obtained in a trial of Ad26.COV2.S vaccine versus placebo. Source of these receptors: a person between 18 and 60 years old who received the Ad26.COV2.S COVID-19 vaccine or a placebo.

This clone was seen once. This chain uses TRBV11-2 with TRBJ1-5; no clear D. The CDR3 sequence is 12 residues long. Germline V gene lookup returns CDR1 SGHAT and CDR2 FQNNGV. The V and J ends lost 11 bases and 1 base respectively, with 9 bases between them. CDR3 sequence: CASRGSNQPQHF. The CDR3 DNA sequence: TGTGCCTCCCGAGGGAGCAATCAGCCCCAGCATTTT.

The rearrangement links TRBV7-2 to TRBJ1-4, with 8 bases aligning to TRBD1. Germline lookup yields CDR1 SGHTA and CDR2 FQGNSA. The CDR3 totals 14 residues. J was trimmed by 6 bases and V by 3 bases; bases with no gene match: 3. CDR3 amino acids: CASSLSRGHEKLFF. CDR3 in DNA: TGTGCCAGCAGCTTGAGCAGGGGGCATGAAAAACTGTTTTTT.

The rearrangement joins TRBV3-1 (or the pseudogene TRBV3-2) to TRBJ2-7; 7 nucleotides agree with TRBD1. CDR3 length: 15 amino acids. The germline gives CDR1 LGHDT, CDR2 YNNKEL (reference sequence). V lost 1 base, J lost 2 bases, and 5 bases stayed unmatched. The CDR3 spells CASSQGVGQAYEQYF. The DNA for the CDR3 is TGTGCCAGCAGCCAAGGCGTAGGACAGGCCTACGAGCAGTACTTC.

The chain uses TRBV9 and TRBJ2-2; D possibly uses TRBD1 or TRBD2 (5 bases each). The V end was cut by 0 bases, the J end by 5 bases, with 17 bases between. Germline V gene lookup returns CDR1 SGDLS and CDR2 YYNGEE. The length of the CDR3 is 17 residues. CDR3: CASSVGSRGVKTGELFF. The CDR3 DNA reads TGTGCCAGCAGCGTAGGATCTAGAGGGGTAAAGACCGGGGAGCTGTTTTTT.

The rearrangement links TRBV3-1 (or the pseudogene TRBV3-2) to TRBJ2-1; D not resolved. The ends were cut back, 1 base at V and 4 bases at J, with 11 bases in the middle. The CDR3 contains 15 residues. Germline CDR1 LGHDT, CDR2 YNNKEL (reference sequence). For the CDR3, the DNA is TGTGCCAGCAGCCAAGGATTACTAACTTACAATGAGCAGTTCTTC. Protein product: CASSQGLLTYNEQFF.

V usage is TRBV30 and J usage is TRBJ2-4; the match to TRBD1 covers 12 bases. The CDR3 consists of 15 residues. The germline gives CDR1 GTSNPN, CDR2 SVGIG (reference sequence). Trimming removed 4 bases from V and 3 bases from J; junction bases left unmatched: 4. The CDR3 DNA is TGTGCCTGGAAGGGACAGGGGGCCGGCAAAAACATTCAGTACTTC. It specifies CAWKGQGAGKNIQYF.

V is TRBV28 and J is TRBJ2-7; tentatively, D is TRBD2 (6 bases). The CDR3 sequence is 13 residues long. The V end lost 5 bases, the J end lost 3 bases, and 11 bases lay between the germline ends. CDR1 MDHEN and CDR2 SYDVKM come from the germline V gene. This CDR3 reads CASSRGTDYEQYF. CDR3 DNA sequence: TGTGCCAGCAGTCGCGGGACTGACTACGAGCAGTACTTC.

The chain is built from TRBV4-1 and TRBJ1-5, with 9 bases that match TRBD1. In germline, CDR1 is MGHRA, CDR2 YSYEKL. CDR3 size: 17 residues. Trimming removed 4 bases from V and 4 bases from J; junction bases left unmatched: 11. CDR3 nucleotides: TGCGCCAGCAGCCCGACAGGGGGGATTAGCTCAAATCAGCCCCAGCATTTT. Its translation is CASSPTGGISSNQPQHF.

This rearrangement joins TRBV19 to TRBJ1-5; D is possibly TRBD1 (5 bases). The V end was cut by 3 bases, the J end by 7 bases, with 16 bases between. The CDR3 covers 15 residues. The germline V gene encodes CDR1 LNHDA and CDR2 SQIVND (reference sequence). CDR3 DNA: TGTGCCAGTAGTATGGCCTCAGGGAGTGGCCAGCCCCAGCATTTT. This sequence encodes CASSMASGSGQPQHF.

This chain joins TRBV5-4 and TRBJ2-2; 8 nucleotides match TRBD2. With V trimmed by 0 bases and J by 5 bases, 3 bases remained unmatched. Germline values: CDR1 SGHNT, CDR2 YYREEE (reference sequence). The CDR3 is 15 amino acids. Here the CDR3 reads CASSLGLARTGELFF. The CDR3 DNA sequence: TGTGCCAGCAGCTTGGGACTAGCGCGTACCGGGGAGCTGTTTTTT.

The CDR3 DNA reads as TGTGCCAGCAGCCAAGACTGGGACCGGCGGGGGGAGCAGTACTTC. Protein product: CASSQDWDRRGEQYF. The J gene is TRBJ2-7, the V gene TRBV14; TRBD2 matches at 7 bases. This CDR3 is 15 amino acids long. Germline V gives CDR1 SGHDN, CDR2 FVKESK. Trimming cost V 0 bases and J 7 bases; bases outside gene matches: 9.

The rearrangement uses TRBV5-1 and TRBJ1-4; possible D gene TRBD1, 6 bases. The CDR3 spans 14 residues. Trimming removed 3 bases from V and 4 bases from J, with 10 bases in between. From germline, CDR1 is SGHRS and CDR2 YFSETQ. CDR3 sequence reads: CASSYLQGNEKLFF. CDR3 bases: TGCGCCAGCAGCTACCTACAGGGTAATGAAAAACTGTTTTTT. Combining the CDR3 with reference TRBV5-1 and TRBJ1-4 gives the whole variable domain KAGVTQTPRYLIKTRGQQVTLSCSPISGHRSVSWYQQTPGQGLQFLFEYFSETQRNKGNFPGRFSGRQFSNSRSEMNVSTLELGDSALYLCASSYLQGNEKLFFGSGTQLSVL.

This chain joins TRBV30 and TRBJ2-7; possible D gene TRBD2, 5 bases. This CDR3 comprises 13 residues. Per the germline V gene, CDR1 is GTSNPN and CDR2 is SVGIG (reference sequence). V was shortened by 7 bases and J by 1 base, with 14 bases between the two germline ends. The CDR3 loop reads CASEDGVSYEQYF. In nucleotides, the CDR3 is TGTGCCTCCGAGGACGGGGTTTCCTACGAGCAGTACTTC.

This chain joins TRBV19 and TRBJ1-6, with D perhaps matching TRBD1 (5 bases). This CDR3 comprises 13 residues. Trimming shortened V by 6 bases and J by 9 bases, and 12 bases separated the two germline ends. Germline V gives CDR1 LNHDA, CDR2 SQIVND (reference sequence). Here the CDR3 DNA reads TGTGCCAGTAGCACGGTGGGGGGTTCACCCCTCCACTTT. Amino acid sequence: CASSTVGGSPLHF.

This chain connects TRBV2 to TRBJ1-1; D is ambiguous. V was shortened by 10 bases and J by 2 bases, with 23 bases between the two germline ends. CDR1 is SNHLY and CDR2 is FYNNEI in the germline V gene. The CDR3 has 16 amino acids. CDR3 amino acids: CATNLLRRSVNTEAFF. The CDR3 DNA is TGTGCCACCAACCTCCTGAGACGGTCGGTCAACACTGAAGCTTTCTTT.

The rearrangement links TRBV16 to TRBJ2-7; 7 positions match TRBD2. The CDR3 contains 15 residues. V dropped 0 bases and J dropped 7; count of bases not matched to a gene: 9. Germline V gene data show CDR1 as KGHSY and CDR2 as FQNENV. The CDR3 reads CASSQSARGEGEQYF. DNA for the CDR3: TGTGCCAGCAGCCAATCAGCTCGGGGGGAAGGGGAGCAGTACTTC.

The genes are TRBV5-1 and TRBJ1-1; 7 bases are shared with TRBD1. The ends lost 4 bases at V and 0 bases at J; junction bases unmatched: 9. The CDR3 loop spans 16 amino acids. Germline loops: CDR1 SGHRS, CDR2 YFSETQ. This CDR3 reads CASSHQGGALNTEAFF. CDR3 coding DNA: TGCGCCAGCAGCCACCAGGGGGGCGCGTTGAACACTGAAGCTTTCTTT. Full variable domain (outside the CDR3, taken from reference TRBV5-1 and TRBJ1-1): KAGVTQTPRYLIKTRGQQVTLSCSPISGHRSVSWYQQTPGQGLQFLFEYFSETQRNKGNFPGRFSGRQFSNSRSEMNVSTLELGDSALYLCASSHQGGALNTEAFFGQGTRLTVV.

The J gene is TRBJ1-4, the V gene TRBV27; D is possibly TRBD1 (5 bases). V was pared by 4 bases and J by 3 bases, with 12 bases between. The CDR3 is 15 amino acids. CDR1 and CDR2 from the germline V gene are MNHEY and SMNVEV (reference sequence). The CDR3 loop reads CASSSLGDPNEKLFF. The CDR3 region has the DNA TGTGCCAGCAGTTCCTTAGGGGACCCTAATGAAAAACTGTTTTTT.

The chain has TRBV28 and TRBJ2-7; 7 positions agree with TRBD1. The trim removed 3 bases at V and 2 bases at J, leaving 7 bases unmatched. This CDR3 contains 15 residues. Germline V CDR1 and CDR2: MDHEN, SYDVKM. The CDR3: CASSFGAGGAYEQYF. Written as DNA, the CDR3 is TGTGCCAGCAGTTTTGGGGCAGGGGGAGCCTACGAGCAGTACTTC.

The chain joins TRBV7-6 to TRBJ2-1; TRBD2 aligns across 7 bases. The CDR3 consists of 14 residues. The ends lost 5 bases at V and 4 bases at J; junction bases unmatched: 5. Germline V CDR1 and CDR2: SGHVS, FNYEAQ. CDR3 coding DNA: TGTGCCAGCAGCAAAAGCGGGGATTACAATGAGCAGTTCTTC. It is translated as CASSKSGDYNEQFF.

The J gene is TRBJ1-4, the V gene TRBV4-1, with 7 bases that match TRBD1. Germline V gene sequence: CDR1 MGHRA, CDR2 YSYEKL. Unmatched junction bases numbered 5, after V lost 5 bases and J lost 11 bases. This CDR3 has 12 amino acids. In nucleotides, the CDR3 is TGCGCCAGCAGCTCTAACAGGGGTAAACTGTTTTTT. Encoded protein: CASSSNRGKLFF.

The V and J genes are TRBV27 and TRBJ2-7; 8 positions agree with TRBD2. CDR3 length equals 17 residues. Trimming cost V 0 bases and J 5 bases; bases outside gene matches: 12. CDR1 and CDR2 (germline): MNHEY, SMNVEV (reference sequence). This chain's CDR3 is CASSLSSQREFSHEQYF. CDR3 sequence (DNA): TGTGCCAGCAGTTTATCTTCGCAGCGGGAGTTTTCCCACGAGCAGTACTTC.